The 13 T cell receptor beta chains given below trace back to one sample, sequenced in a study of T cell responses to AZD1222 COVID-19 vaccine. Sequenced by immunoSEQ multiplex PCR; TCRdb stores in-frame clones only, minus some. In the table there are roughly 120,000 clones, over 75% of which are singletons. The material sequenced was peripheral blood, taken on day 0 of AZD1222 vaccination. The receptors were sampled from an adult in good health.

The chain uses TRBV18 and TRBJ1-2; maybe TRBD1 (6 bases). V was cut by 6 bases and J by 4 bases, with 18 bases left in between. This CDR3 has 15 amino acids. CDR1 is KGHSH, CDR2 LQKENI, per germline. DNA for the CDR3: TGTGCCAGCTCTTCCCAGGGGTCAGGTGGCTATGGCTACACCTTC. This sequence encodes CASSSQGSGGYGYTF.

This rearrangement joins TRBV28 to TRBJ2-3; TRBD2 matches 7 bases. Germline CDR1 and CDR2: MDHEN and SYDVKM. V lost 2 bases to trimming and J lost 8 bases; unmatched junction nucleotides: 1. CDR3 length equals 12 residues. CDR3 in amino acids: CASSLAGATQYF. The CDR3 bases are TGTGCCAGCAGTTTAGCGGGAGCTACGCAGTATTTT.

The V call is TRBV9, the J call TRBJ1-4; D might be TRBD1 (5 bases). V gave up 3 bases and J gave up 8 bases, with 20 bases separating them. Germline CDR1 and CDR2: SGDLS and YYNGEE. The CDR3 is 16 residues long. The CDR3 nucleotides read TGTGCCAGCAGCGGAAAACGGGACGTCAGTGGGGAAAAACTGTTTTTT. Translating gives CASSGKRDVSGEKLFF.

The J gene is TRBJ2-3, the V gene TRBV3-1 (or the pseudogene TRBV3-2); 10 nucleotides match TRBD1. With 4 bases clipped from V and 7 bases from J, the junction kept 8 bases outside the gene matches. Germline-derived CDR1 and CDR2 are LGHDT and YNNKEL (reference sequence). The CDR3 covers 15 residues. CDR3 region: CASSPRQGARNTQYF. The DNA of the CDR3 is TGTGCCAGCAGCCCACGACAGGGGGCAAGAAATACGCAGTATTTT.

This clone was detected once. This sequence joins TRBV29-1 and TRBJ2-3, with a weak D call TRBD1 (5 bases). The CDR3 runs to 15 residues. Germline V lookup: CDR1 SQVTM, CDR2 ANQGSEA. The V gene lost 2 bases and the J gene lost 0 bases, with 12 bases spanning the gap. The CDR3 DNA follows: TGCAGCGTTGAAAGAACGGACACTAGCACAGATACGCAGTATTTT. It codes for CSVERTDTSTDTQYF.

V usage is TRBV12-3 or TRBV12-4 and J usage is TRBJ1-2; a weak D match, TRBD1 (6 bases). V lost 5 bases and J 6 bases, leaving 13 bases between the germline ends. CDR3 length: 13 residues. CDR3 sequence (DNA): TGTGCCAGCAGTATTCAGGGGAAGAATGGCTACACCTTC. Translated, it gives CASSIQGKNGYTF.

V and J are TRBV6-6 and TRBJ2-1; weak D call: TRBD2 (6 bases). This CDR3 region has 15 residues. The germline V gene encodes CDR1 MNHNY and CDR2 SVGAGI (reference sequence). Trimming removed 6 bases from V and 2 bases from J, with 14 bases in between. CDR3 sequence (DNA): TGTGCCAGCAGATACCGGGACTTGACCTACAATGAGCAGTTCTTC. Amino acids: CASRYRDLTYNEQFF.

This rearrangement joins TRBV9 to TRBJ1-2, with D possibly being TRBD1 (5 bases). This CDR3 region has 16 residues. V was pared by 3 bases and J by 6 bases, with 21 bases between. CDR1 and CDR2 from the germline V gene are SGDLS and YYNGEE. The CDR3 DNA reads TGTGCCAGCAGCGCCCCATCCGGGACTTACGCGGATGGCTACACCTTC. Its translation is CASSAPSGTYADGYTF.

CDR3 DNA sequence: TGCGCCAGCAGCGTAATGGACAGTTCCAACACTGAAGCTTTCTTT. Translated: CASSVMDSSNTEAFF. The chain has TRBV5-1 and TRBJ1-1; D perhaps matches TRBD1 (6 bases). The CDR3 covers 15 residues. V gave up 4 bases and J gave up 2 bases, with 15 bases separating them. In germline, CDR1 is SGHRS, CDR2 YFSETQ.

V is TRBV7-6 and J is TRBJ1-4; TRBD1 matches 10 bases. CDR3 length: 14 amino acids. Germline loops: CDR1 SGHVS, CDR2 FNYEAQ. The ends lost 5 bases at V and 6 bases at J; junction bases unmatched: 3. The CDR3 bases are TGTGCCAGCAGCCCGACAGGGGGCTATGAAAAACTGTTTTTT. Amino acid sequence: CASSPTGGYEKLFF.

This chain links TRBV23-1 with TRBJ1-2, with D tentatively TRBD1 (5 bases). TRBV23-1 is classed as an ORF, of uncertain function. The V end was cut by 11 bases, the J end by 6 bases, with 13 bases between. The CDR3 consists of 11 residues. The CDR3 loop is CAGSGSDGYTF. The CDR3 nucleotides read TGCGCCGGATCAGGGTCGGATGGCTACACCTTC.

The V call is TRBV19, the J call TRBJ2-1; D unresolved. Trimming left V 4 bases short and J 10 bases short, with 8 bases between. Per the germline V gene, CDR1 is LNHDA and CDR2 is SQIVND (reference sequence). The CDR3 totals 11 residues. CDR3 protein: CASSRGVEQFF. DNA for the CDR3: TGTGCCAGTAGTAGAGGAGTCGAGCAGTTCTTC.

The chain combines TRBV4-1 with TRBJ1-3; possibly TRBD1 for D (5 bases). Trimming shortened V by 2 bases and J by 0 bases, and 8 bases separated the two germline ends. Germline V CDR1 and CDR2: MGHRA, YSYEKL. The CDR3 length is 15 residues. The CDR3 DNA is TGCGCCAGCAGCCAAATAGGGGACTCTGGAAACACCATATATTTT. As protein: CASSQIGDSGNTIYF.